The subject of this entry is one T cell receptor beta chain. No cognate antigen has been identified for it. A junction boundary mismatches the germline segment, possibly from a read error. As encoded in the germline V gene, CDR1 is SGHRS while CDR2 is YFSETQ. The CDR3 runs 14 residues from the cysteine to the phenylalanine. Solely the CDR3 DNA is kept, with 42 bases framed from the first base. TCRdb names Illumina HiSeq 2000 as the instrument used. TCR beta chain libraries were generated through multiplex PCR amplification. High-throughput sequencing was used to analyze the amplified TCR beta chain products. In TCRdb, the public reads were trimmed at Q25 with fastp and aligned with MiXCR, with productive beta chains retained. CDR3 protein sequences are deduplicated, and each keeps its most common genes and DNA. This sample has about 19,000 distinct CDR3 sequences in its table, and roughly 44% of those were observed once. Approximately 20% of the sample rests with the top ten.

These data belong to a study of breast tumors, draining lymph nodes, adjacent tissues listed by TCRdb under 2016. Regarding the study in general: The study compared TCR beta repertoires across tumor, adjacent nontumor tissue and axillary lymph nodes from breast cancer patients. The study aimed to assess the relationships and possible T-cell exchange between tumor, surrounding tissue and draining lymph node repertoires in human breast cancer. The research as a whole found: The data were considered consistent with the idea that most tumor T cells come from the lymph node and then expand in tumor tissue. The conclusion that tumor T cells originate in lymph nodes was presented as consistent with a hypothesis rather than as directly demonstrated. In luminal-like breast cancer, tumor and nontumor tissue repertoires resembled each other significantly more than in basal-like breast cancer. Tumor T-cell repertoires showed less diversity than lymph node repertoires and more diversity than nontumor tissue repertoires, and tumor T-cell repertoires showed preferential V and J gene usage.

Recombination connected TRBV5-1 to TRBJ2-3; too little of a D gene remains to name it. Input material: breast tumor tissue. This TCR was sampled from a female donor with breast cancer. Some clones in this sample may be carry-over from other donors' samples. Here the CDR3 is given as CAGSLPSSTDTQYF. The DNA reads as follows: TGCGCCGGCAGCTTACCCAGTAGCACAGATACGCAGTATTTT.